This T cell receptor (beta chain) was identified during a study of cytomegalovirus exposure and HLA in healthy donors. Trimming stripped 6 bases from V and 4 bases from J, with 13 bases between. CDR3 length: 15 residues. The germline CDR1 and CDR2 sequences are MGHRA and YSYEKL. The PCR contained 60 Vbeta and 13 Jbeta primers. Measured with immunoSEQ multiplex PCR; TCRdb has only the in-frame clones, and not every one. The table lists a few hundred thousand clones, around two thirds of them singletons. The chain joins TRBV4-1 to TRBJ2-6, with D possibly TRBD2 on 6 matching bases. The sequencing sample was made of PBMCs. The sequence came from a female donor in good health and CMV-seronegative. The CDR3 region is CASRGGPTGANVLTF. As DNA, the CDR3 is TGCGCCAGCAGAGGAGGGCCGACGGGGGCCAACGTCCTGACTTTC.